What follows is one T cell receptor (beta chain) and its context. No antigen is known for it. This sample is drawn from a study of CD8+CD57+ T cells in acquired aplastic anemia. Study findings and constraints: The same twenty-nine CD8+ CDR3 sequences occurred in patients and in controls. CD8+ Simpson's diversity showed no significant patient-control difference.

An expansion of CD8+CD57+ cells by flow cytometry had been shown in patients chosen for sequencing. At the time of blood sampling, patients had not yet received any therapy. Deletions cut 0 bases from V and 7 bases from J, with 5 bases between. CDR1 is SGHRS, CDR2 YFSETQ, per germline. The CDR3 covers 11 residues. TCR beta VDJ and CDR3 profiles were obtained from a genomic DNA template. MiXCR was run by TCRdb on the reads, yielding one entry per CDR3 protein. The data show around 250,000 distinct CDR3 sequences, roughly 82% seen once. Sample: sorted CD4+, CD8+, or CD8+CD57+ T cells (not recorded which) from PBMCs. The TCR comes from a human donor with aplastic anemia. The chain uses TRBV5-1 and TRBJ2-7; D remains ambiguous. CDR3 residues: CASSLAGEQYV. The CDR3, as DNA: TGCGCCAGCAGCTTGGCTGGGGAGCAGTACGTC.